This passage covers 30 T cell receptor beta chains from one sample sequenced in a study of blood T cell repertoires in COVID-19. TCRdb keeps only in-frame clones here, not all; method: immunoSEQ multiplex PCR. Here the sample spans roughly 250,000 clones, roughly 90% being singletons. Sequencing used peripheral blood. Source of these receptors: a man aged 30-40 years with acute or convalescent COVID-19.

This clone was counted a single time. DNA for the CDR3: TGCGCCAGCAGCTCCTCCACAGATACGCAGTATTTT. As protein: CASSSSTDTQYF. The chain recombines TRBV5-1 with TRBJ2-3, with D unresolved. This CDR3 spans 12 amino acids. The V end was cut by 3 bases, the J end by 2 bases, with 4 bases between. Germline loops: CDR1 SGHRS, CDR2 YFSETQ.

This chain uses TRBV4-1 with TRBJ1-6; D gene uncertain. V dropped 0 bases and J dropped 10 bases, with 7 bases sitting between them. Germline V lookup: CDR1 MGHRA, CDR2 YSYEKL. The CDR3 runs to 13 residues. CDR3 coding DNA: TGCGCCAGCAGCCAAGAGGCGGAATCACCCCTCCACTTT. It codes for CASSQEAESPLHF.

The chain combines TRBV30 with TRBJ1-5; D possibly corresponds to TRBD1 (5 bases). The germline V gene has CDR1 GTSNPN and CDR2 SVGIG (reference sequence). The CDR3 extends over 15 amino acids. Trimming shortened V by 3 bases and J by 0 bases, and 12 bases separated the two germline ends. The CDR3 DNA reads TGTGCCTGGAGGCAGGGAAGGAGTAGCAATCAGCCCCAGCATTTT. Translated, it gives CAWRQGRSSNQPQHF.

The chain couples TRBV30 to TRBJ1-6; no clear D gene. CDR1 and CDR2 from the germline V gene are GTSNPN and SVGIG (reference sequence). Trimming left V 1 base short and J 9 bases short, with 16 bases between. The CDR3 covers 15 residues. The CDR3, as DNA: TGTGCCTGGAGTGGATTAGGAGAGACCGCTTCACCCCTCCACTTT. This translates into CAWSGLGETASPLHF.

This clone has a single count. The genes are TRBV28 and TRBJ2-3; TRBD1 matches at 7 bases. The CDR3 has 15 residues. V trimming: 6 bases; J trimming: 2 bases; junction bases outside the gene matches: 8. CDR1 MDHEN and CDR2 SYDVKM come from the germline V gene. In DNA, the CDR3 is TGTGCCAGCAGACTCCGCGACAGGGCCACAGATACGCAGTATTTT. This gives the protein CASRLRDRATDTQYF.

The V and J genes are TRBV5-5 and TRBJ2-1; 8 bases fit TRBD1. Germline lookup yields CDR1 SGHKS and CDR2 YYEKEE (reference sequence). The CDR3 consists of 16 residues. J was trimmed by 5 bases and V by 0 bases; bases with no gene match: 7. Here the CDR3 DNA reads TGTGCCAGCAGCTTGGCCTGGGACAGGCCTAACAATGAGCAGTTCTTC. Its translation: CASSLAWDRPNNEQFF. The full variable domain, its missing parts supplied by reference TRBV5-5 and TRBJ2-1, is DAGVTQSPTHLIKTRGQQVTLRCSPISGHKSVSWYQQVLGQGPQFIFQYYEKEERGRGNFPDRFSARQFPNYSSELNVNALLLGDSALYLCASSLAWDRPNNEQFFGPGTRLTVL.

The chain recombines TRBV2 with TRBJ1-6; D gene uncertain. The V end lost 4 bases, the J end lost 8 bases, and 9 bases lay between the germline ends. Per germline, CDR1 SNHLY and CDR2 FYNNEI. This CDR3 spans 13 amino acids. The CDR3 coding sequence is TGTGCCAGCAGTGTCCAGGACTATTCACCCCTCCACTTT. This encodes CASSVQDYSPLHF.

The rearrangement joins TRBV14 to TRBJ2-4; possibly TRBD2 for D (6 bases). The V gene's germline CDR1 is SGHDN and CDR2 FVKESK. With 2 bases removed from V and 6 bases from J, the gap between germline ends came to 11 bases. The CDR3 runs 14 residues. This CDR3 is CASSQSGVGNIQYF. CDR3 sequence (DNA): TGTGCCAGCAGCCAATCGGGGGTGGGAAACATTCAGTACTTC.

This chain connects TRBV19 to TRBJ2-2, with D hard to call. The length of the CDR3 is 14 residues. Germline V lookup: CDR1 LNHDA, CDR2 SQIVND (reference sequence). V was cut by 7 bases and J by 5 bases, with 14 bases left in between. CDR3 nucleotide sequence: TGTGCCAGTACCCCGGTGCAGAGGACCGGGGAGCTGTTTTTT. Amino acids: CASTPVQRTGELFF.

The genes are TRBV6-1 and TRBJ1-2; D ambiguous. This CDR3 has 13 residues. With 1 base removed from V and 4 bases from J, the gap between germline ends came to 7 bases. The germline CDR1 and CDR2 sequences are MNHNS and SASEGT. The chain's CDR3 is CASSEGLIYGYTF. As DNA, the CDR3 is TGTGCCAGCAGTGAAGGACTCATCTATGGCTACACCTTC.

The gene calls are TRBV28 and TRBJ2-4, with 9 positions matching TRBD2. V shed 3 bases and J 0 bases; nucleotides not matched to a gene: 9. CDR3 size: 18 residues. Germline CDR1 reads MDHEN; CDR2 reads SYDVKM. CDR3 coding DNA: TGTGCCAGCAGTTTTGTCCTAGCGGGACGCTTAGCCAAAAACATTCAGTACTTC. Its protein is CASSFVLAGRLAKNIQYF.

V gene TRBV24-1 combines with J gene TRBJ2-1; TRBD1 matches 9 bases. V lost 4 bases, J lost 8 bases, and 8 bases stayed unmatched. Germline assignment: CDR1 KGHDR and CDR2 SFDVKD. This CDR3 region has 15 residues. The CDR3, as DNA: TGTGCCACCAGTGAAGGGGGACAGGGTAAAGATGAGCAGTTCTTC. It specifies CATSEGGQGKDEQFF.

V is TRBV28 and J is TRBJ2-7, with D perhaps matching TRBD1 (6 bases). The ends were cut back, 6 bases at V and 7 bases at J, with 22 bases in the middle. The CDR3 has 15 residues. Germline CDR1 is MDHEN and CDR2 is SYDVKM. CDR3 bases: TGTGCCAGCAGCCCAGGAACAGGGTACCCATGGGAGCAGTACTTC. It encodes CASSPGTGYPWEQYF.

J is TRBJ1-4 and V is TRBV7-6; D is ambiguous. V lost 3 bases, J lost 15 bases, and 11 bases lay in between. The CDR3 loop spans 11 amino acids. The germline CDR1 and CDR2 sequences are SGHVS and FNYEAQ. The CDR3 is CASSFPSTVFF. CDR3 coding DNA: TGTGCCAGCAGCTTTCCTTCAACGGTGTTTTTT. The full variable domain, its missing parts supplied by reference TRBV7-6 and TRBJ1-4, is GAGVSQSPRYKVTKRGQDVALRCDPISGHVSLYWYRQALGQGPEFLTYFNYEAQQDKSGLPNDRFSAERPEGSISTLTIQRTEQRDSAMYRCASSFPSTVFFGSGTQLSVL.

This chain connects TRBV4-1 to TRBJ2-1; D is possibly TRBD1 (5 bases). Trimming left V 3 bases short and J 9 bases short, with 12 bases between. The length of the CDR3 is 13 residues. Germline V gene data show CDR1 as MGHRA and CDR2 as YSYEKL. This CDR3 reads CASSQGKQGEQFF. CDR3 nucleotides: TGCGCCAGCAGCCAGGGCAAGCAGGGTGAGCAGTTCTTC.

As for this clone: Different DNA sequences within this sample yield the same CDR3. This chain's CDR3 is CAWSVGGSSYEQYF. The CDR3 DNA follows: TGTGCCTGGAGTGTAGGAGGGAGCTCCTACGAGCAGTACTTC. J is TRBJ2-7 and V is TRBV30; tentative D call: TRBD2 (6 bases). Germline loops: CDR1 GTSNPN, CDR2 SVGIG (reference sequence). Trimming cost V 0 bases and J 0 bases, with 9 bases left between them. CDR3 length: 14 amino acids.

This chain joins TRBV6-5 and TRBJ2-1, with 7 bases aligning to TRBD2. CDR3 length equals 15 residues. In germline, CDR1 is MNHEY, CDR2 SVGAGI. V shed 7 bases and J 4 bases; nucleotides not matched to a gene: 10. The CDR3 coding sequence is TGTGCCAGCACCAAACCGGGGGGTTTTTACAATGAGCAGTTCTTC. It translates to CASTKPGGFYNEQFF.

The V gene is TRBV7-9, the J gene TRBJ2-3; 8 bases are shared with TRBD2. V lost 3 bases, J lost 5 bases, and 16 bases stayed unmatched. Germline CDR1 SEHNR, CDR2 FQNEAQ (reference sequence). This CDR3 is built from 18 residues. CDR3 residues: CASSFSVRFAAGGDTQYF. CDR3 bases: TGTGCCAGCAGCTTTTCGGTCAGGTTCGCTGCGGGAGGAGATACGCAGTATTTT.

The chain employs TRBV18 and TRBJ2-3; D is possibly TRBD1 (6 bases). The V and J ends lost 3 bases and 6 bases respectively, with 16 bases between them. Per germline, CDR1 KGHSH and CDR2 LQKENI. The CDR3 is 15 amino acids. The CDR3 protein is CASSPSPGAADTQYF. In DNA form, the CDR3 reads TGTGCCAGCTCACCGTCGCCAGGGGCTGCGGATACGCAGTATTTT.

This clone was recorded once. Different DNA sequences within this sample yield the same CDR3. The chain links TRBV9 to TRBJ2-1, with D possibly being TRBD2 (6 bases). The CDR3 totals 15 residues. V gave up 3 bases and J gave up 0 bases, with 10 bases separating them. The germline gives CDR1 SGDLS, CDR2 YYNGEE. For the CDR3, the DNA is TGTGCCAGCAGCGCCCGGGACTCCTCCTACAATGAGCAGTTCTTC. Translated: CASSARDSSYNEQFF. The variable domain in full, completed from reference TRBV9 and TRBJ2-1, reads DSGVTQTPKHLITATGQRVTLRCSPRSGDLSVYWYQQSLDQGLQFLIQYYNGEERAKGNILERFSAQQFPDLHSELNLSSLELGDSALYFCASSARDSSYNEQFFGPGTRLTVL.

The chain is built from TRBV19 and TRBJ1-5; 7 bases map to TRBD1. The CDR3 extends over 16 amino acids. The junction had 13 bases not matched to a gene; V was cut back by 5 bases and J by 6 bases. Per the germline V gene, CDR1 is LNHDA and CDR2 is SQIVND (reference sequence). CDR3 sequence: CASSLGWRTGGQPQHF. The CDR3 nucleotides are TGTGCCAGTAGTCTTGGATGGAGGACAGGCGGTCAGCCCCAGCATTTT.

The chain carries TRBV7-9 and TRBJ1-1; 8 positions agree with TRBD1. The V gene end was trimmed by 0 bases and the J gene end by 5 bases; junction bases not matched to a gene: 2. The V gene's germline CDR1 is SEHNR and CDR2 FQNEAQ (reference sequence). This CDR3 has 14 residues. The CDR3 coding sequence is TGTGCCAGCAGCTTAGCGACAGGGGCTACTGAAGCTTTCTTT. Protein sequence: CASSLATGATEAFF.

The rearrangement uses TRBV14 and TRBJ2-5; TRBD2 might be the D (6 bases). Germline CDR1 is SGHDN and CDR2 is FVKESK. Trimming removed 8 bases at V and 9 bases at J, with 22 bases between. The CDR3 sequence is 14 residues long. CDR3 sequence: CASGPLGRTGAQYF. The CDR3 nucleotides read TGTGCCAGCGGTCCTCTCGGGAGAACGGGGGCCCAGTACTTC.

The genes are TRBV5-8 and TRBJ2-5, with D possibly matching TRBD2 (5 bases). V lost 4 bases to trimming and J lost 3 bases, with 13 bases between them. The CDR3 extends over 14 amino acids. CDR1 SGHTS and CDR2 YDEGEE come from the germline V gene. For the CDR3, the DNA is TGTGCCAGCAGCGTGGGTAGGGAGAAAGAGACCCAGTACTTC. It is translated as CASSVGREKETQYF.

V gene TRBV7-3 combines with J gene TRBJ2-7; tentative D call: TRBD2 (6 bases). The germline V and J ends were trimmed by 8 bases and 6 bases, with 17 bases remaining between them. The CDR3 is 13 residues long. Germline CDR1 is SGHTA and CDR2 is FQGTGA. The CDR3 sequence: CASGGTGASEQYF. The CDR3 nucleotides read TGTGCCAGCGGAGGGACCGGGGCCTCCGAGCAGTACTTC.

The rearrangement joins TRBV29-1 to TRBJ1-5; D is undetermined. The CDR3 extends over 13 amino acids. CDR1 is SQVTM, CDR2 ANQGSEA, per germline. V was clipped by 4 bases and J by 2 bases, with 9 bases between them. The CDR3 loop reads CSVALLGNQPQHF. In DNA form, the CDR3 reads TGCAGCGTTGCTCTTCTTGGCAATCAGCCCCAGCATTTT. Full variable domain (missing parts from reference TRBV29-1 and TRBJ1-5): SAVISQKPSRDICQRGTSLTIQCQVDSQVTMMFWYRQQPGQSLTLIATANQGSEATYESGFVIDKFPISRPNLTFSTLTVSNMSPEDSSIYLCSVALLGNQPQHFGDGTRLSIL.

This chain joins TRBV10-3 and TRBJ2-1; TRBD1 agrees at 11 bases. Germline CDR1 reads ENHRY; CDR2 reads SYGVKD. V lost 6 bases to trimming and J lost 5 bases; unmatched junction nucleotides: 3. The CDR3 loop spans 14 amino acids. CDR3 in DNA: TGTGCCATCAGCGGACAGGGGGCGGACAATGAGCAGTTCTTC. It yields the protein CAISGQGADNEQFF.

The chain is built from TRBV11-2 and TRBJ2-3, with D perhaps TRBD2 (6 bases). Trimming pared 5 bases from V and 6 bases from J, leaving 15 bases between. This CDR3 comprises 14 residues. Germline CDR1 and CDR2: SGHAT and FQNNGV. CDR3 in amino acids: CASSQQGLSDTQYF. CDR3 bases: TGTGCCAGCAGCCAGCAGGGACTTTCCGATACGCAGTATTTT. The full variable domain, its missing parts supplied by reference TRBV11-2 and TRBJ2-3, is EAGVAQSPRYKIIEKRQSVAFWCNPISGHATLYWYQQILGQGPKLLIQFQNNGVVDDSQLPKDRFSAERLKGVDSTLKIQPAKLEDSAVYLCASSQQGLSDTQYFGPGTRLTVL.

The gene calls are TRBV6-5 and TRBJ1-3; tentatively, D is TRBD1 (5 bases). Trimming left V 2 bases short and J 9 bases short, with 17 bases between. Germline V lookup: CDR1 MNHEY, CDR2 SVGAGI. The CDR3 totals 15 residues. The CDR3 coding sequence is TGTGCCAGCAGTTACCGTTGGGGGGACCTGGGCACCATATATTTT. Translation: CASSYRWGDLGTIYF.

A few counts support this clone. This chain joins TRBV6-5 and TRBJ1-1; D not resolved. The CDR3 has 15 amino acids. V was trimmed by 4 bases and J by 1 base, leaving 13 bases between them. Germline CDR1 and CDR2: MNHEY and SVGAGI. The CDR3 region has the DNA TGTGCCAGCAGTTTCACCGCAGCGGGGAACACTGAAGCTTTCTTT. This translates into CASSFTAAGNTEAFF.